A single sample gave rise to the 30 T cell receptor beta chains below, sequenced in a study of vaccination effects on CD4 cells after COVID-19 (dated by TCRdb to 2022 to 2024). The ViraFEST assay stimulated PBMC with viral peptide pools and then used TCR sequencing to identify antigen-specific CD4+ T cell clonotypes by expansion. After roughly 11 days of culture, CD4+ T cells were isolated with the EasySep CD4+ T cell isolation kit. Each participant got two doses of an mRNA SARS-CoV-2 vaccine, either BNT162b2 or mRNA-1273. Antigens of these TCRs are unknown. The library was built by means of the immunoSEQ multiplex PCR assay. The immuneACCESS repertoire file appears here via TCRdb, limited to in-frame rearrangements. These files lack a portion of the clones; in checked studies, under half of the deficit traces to unresolved V genes, and the cause of the others is not known. This sample holds over 50,000 clones; roughly 72% were observed only once. 1% to 1.5% of the sample goes to the ten largest clones.

Sequenced here: CD4+ T cells from PBMCs cultured with HCoV-229E spike peptides, sampled after COVID-19 vaccination. The cell subset or site label, read with the paper, signifies: HCoV-229E spike overlapping peptide pool stimulation. The origin of the receptors is a human donor who received a COVID-19 vaccine.

J is TRBJ2-2 and V is TRBV5-1; D is unclear. CDR1 and CDR2 (germline): SGHRS, YFSETQ. Trimming shortened V by 0 bases and J by 4 bases, and 7 bases separated the two germline ends. The CDR3 consists of 14 residues. CDR3 sequence reads: CASSLAGVTGELFF. CDR3 DNA sequence: TGCGCCAGCAGCTTGGCCGGCGTCACCGGGGAGCTGTTTTTT.

The chain has TRBV12-5 and TRBJ1-2; D is undetermined. Germline CDR1 reads LGHNT; CDR2 reads FRNRAP. The CDR3 has 17 amino acids. V lost 5 bases, J lost 2 bases, and 21 bases lay in between. The CDR3 region has the DNA TGTGCTAGTGGTACTTCGGACCGTCCCGTTTCAAACTATGGCTACACCTTC. Translating it yields CASGTSDRPVSNYGYTF.

V gene TRBV5-1 combines with J gene TRBJ2-3; TRBD2 matches 7 bases. The CDR3 sequence is 18 residues long. Germline V CDR1 and CDR2: SGHRS, YFSETQ. V shed 4 bases and J 0 bases; nucleotides not matched to a gene: 14. The CDR3 DNA reads TGCGCCAGCAGCGCGGGGAGGGTTGGCCCTTCTAGCACAGATACGCAGTATTTT. As protein: CASSAGRVGPSSTDTQYF.

For the CDR3, the DNA is TGTGCCAGTAGTACGAATATCGCGGGGTTTCTAGCCAAAAACATTCAGTACTTC. Its protein product is CASSTNIAGFLAKNIQYF. The rearrangement links TRBV19 to TRBJ2-4; TRBD2 might be the D (6 bases). The CDR3 has 18 residues. Germline V gene data show CDR1 as LNHDA and CDR2 as SQIVND (reference sequence). V shed 4 bases and J shed 0 bases, with 19 bases lying between them.

This clone was recorded a few times. The V gene is TRBV29-1, the J gene TRBJ2-2; TRBD1 aligns across 9 bases. Trimming cost V 7 bases and J 0 bases; bases outside gene matches: 0. CDR1 is SQVTM and CDR2 is ANQGSEA in the germline V gene. This CDR3 spans 13 amino acids. CDR3: CSGDRANTGELFF. The CDR3 bases are TGCAGCGGGGACAGGGCGAACACCGGGGAGCTGTTTTTT.

This clone occurred a few times. The gene calls are TRBV10-1 and TRBJ1-1; tentative D call: TRBD1 (5 bases). CDR3 size: 15 residues. With 6 bases removed from V and 0 bases from J, the gap between germline ends came to 14 bases. From germline, CDR1 is WNHNN and CDR2 SYGVQD (reference sequence). The DNA of the CDR3 is TGCGCCAGCAGCGTTACAGGATCCGTGAACACTGAAGCTTTCTTT. It translates to CASSVTGSVNTEAFF.

This clone occurred once. The V call is TRBV6-5, the J call TRBJ2-7; TRBD2 matches at 13 bases. V trimming: 6 bases; J trimming: 4 bases; junction bases outside the gene matches: 6. Germline CDR1 is MNHEY and CDR2 is SVGAGI. The CDR3 loop spans 15 amino acids. CDR3 DNA: TGTGCCAGCAGCCGGACTAGCGGGGGACTATACGAGCAGTACGTC. It translates to CASSRTSGGLYEQYV.

V gene TRBV6-5 combines with J gene TRBJ1-2; D is unclear. The CDR3 runs 14 residues. CDR1 and CDR2 (germline): MNHEY, SVGAGI. V was trimmed by 6 bases and J by 2 bases, leaving 13 bases between them. CDR3 residues: CASRIPGANYGYTF. The CDR3 DNA follows: TGTGCCAGCAGAATACCGGGAGCCAACTATGGCTACACCTTC.

The chain uses TRBV18 and TRBJ1-2; D remains ambiguous. V lost 2 bases and J 3 bases, leaving 19 bases between the germline ends. Germline assignment: CDR1 KGHSH and CDR2 LQKENI. The CDR3 covers 17 residues. The DNA of the CDR3 is TGTGCCAGCTCACCAATCTACGGACGAACCTTGGACTATGGCTACACCTTC. Translated: CASSPIYGRTLDYGYTF.

This chain uses TRBV5-1 with TRBJ1-6, with unresolved D. Trimming removed 3 bases from V and 9 bases from J, with 16 bases in between. The CDR3 covers 15 residues. The germline V gene has CDR1 SGHRS and CDR2 YFSETQ. The CDR3 is CASSSGRAPSSPLHF. Written as DNA, the CDR3 is TGCGCCAGCAGCTCAGGTAGGGCTCCATCTTCACCCCTCCACTTT. Drawing the rest from reference TRBV5-1 and TRBJ1-6, the complete variable domain is KAGVTQTPRYLIKTRGQQVTLSCSPISGHRSVSWYQQTPGQGLQFLFEYFSETQRNKGNFPGRFSGRQFSNSRSEMNVSTLELGDSALYLCASSSGRAPSSPLHFGNGTRLTVT.

The chain carries TRBV9 and TRBJ1-2; 9 bases line up with TRBD1. Unmatched junction bases numbered 4, after V lost 4 bases and J lost 3 bases. The CDR3 totals 14 residues. The V gene's germline CDR1 is SGDLS and CDR2 YYNGEE. The CDR3 loop is CASSSRTGDYGYTF. CDR3 sequence (DNA): TGTGCCAGCAGCTCTCGGACAGGGGACTATGGCTACACCTTC.

Notes on this clone: Other nucleotide sequences from this sample produce the same CDR3. CDR3: CSVEAGSNQPQHF. DNA of the CDR3: TGCAGCGTTGAAGCAGGATCCAATCAGCCCCAGCATTTT. The V and J genes are TRBV29-1 and TRBJ1-5; D unclear. Trimming cost V 1 base and J 3 bases, with 7 bases left between them. Germline values: CDR1 SQVTM, CDR2 ANQGSEA. The CDR3 runs to 13 residues.

The sample holds one count of this clone. The rearrangement links TRBV5-1 to TRBJ2-2; 10 bases agree with TRBD2. The CDR3 extends over 16 amino acids. V shed 4 bases, J shed 2 bases, and the junction held 5 bases outside the gene matches. Per germline, CDR1 SGHRS and CDR2 YFSETQ. CDR3: CASSTLAGVNTGELFF. The CDR3 nucleotides read TGCGCCAGCAGCACCCTAGCGGGGGTAAACACCGGGGAGCTGTTTTTT.

V is TRBV24-1 and J is TRBJ2-1; 8 nucleotides line up with TRBD1. The CDR3 covers 15 residues. Germline V gene data show CDR1 as KGHDR and CDR2 as SFDVKD. Trimming took 3 bases from V and 6 from J; bases not matched to a gene: 6. In nucleotides, the CDR3 is TGTGCCACCAGTGATCCTAAAGGACAGGGCAATGAGCAGTTCTTC. Protein product: CATSDPKGQGNEQFF.

This chain links TRBV11-2 with TRBJ1-4; D may be TRBD1 (5 bases). V lost 2 bases and J lost 4, with 11 bases in between. From germline, CDR1 is SGHAT and CDR2 FQNNGV. This CDR3 has 15 amino acids. As DNA, the CDR3 is TGTGCCAGCAGCTTACGATGGGGCCATAATGAAAAACTGTTTTTT. It is translated as CASSLRWGHNEKLFF.

V usage is TRBV6-2 or TRBV6-3 and J usage is TRBJ2-6, with D unclear. From germline, CDR1 is MNHEY and CDR2 SVGEGT. The ends were cut back, 4 bases at V and 0 bases at J, with 7 bases in the middle. CDR3 length equals 15 residues. The CDR3 loop is CASSSRLSGANVLTF. The CDR3 DNA sequence: TGTGCCAGCAGTTCCCGACTCTCTGGGGCCAACGTCCTGACTTTC.

In DNA, the CDR3 is TGTGCCAGCAGTTACGATGGCTTATATGGCTACACCTTC. This encodes CASSYDGLYGYTF. The gene calls are TRBV6-5 and TRBJ1-2; D gene ambiguous. V lost 2 bases and J 5 bases, leaving 9 bases between the germline ends. The germline CDR1 and CDR2 sequences are MNHEY and SVGAGI. The CDR3 covers 13 residues.

The V call is TRBV11-2, the J call TRBJ2-5; tentatively, D is TRBD2 (6 bases). This CDR3 has 15 residues. V was trimmed by 6 bases and J by 1 base, leaving 15 bases between them. Germline CDR1 reads SGHAT; CDR2 reads FQNNGV. CDR3 loop: CASRRPEGSQETQYF. For the CDR3, the DNA is TGTGCCAGCAGACGACCGGAGGGAAGCCAAGAGACCCAGTACTTC.

The CDR3 sequence is CASSILSGGAADTQYF. For the CDR3, the DNA is TGTGCCAGTAGTATTCTTAGCGGGGGGGCCGCAGATACGCAGTATTTT. The gene calls are TRBV19 and TRBJ2-3; 11 positions match TRBD2. Germline V gives CDR1 LNHDA, CDR2 SQIVND (reference sequence). The V segment lost 3 bases and the J segment 4 bases; nucleotides outside the gene matches: 6. This CDR3 contains 16 residues.

V and J are TRBV19 and TRBJ1-5; TRBD1 aligns across 7 bases. V lost 6 bases to trimming and J lost 5 bases; unmatched junction nucleotides: 7. There are 14 residues in the CDR3. Germline CDR1 is LNHDA and CDR2 is SQIVND (reference sequence). CDR3 nucleotide sequence: TGTGCCAGTAGCGGGGGACAGTATTATCAGCCCCAGCATTTT. Amino acids: CASSGGQYYQPQHF.

The chain employs TRBV7-9 and TRBJ1-1; possible D gene TRBD1, 5 bases. CDR3 length: 13 residues. Germline CDR1 reads SEHNR; CDR2 reads FQNEAQ (reference sequence). Trimming pared 5 bases from V and 4 bases from J, leaving 11 bases between. CDR3 sequence: CASSPGGITEAFF. CDR3 DNA: TGTGCCAGCAGCCCGGGGGGGATCACTGAAGCTTTCTTT.

The chain is built from TRBV14 and TRBJ1-6, with TRBD1 matching over 8 bases. Germline loops: CDR1 SGHDN, CDR2 FVKESK. Trimming took 1 base from V and 5 from J; bases not matched to a gene: 4. The CDR3 contains 16 residues. This CDR3 is CASSQGTGFDNSPLHF. As DNA, the CDR3 is TGTGCCAGCAGCCAAGGGACAGGGTTTGATAATTCACCCCTCCACTTT.

V gene TRBV7-8 combines with J gene TRBJ2-7; TRBD1 or TRBD2 may be the D gene (5 bases each). This CDR3 has 14 residues. Trimming shortened V by 1 base and J by 0 bases, and 7 bases separated the two germline ends. Looked up from germline, CDR1 is SGHVS and CDR2 is FQNEAQ. CDR3 DNA: TGTGCCAGCAGCTTAGGAGGGGTCTCCTACGAGCAGTACGTC. It codes for CASSLGGVSYEQYV.

This chain uses TRBV24-1 with TRBJ1-2; unclear D gene. From germline, CDR1 is KGHDR and CDR2 SFDVKD. CDR3 length: 14 residues. Trimming removed 0 bases at V and 7 bases at J, with 11 bases between. As DNA, the CDR3 is TGTGCCACCAGTGATTTGTATGGCAGTGCTGGCTACACCTTC. This sequence encodes CATSDLYGSAGYTF.

The genes are TRBV3-1 (or the pseudogene TRBV3-2) and TRBJ1-5, with D uncertain. The CDR3 runs to 12 residues. With 4 bases removed from V and 7 bases from J, the gap between germline ends came to 8 bases. CDR1 and CDR2 (germline): LGHDT, YNNKEL (reference sequence). CDR3 sequence (DNA): TGTGCCAGCAGCCTACGGGAACAGCCCCAGCATTTT. Protein sequence: CASSLREQPQHF.

The rearrangement links TRBV3-1 (or the pseudogene TRBV3-2) to TRBJ1-3, with D perhaps matching TRBD1 (5 bases). Trimming took off 0 bases at V and 2 bases at J, with 8 bases between the two ends. CDR3 size: 15 residues. Germline V gives CDR1 LGHDT, CDR2 YNNKEL (reference sequence). As DNA, the CDR3 is TGTGCCAGCAGCCAAGATCGCAGGGCTGGAAACACCATATATTTT. Translating gives CASSQDRRAGNTIYF.

V usage is TRBV30 and J usage is TRBJ1-4; a possible D gene is TRBD1 (6 bases). This CDR3 has 14 amino acids. Deletions cut 5 bases from V and 17 bases from J, with 27 bases between. Germline assignment: CDR1 GTSNPN and CDR2 SVGIG (reference sequence). The CDR3 loop reads CAWGDAPGQDRFFF. CDR3 DNA: TGTGCCTGGGGGGACGCCCCGGGACAAGACAGATTTTTTTTT.

The sample holds a few counts of this clone. The chain employs TRBV11-2 and TRBJ1-1; D is ambiguous. Between the trimmed V and J ends, which lost 0 bases and 1 base, there was a span of 9 bases. CDR3 size: 15 residues. Looked up from germline, CDR1 is SGHAT and CDR2 is FQNNGV. CDR3 sequence reads: CASSLDRLRNTEAFF. CDR3 bases: TGTGCCAGCAGCTTAGATCGGCTGAGGAACACTGAAGCTTTCTTT.

The chain uses TRBV3-1 (or the pseudogene TRBV3-2) and TRBJ1-2; maybe TRBD1 (6 bases). Germline loops: CDR1 LGHDT, CDR2 YNNKEL (reference sequence). This CDR3 comprises 14 residues. V shed 1 base and J shed 4 bases, with 10 bases lying between them. CDR3 in DNA: TGTGCCAGCAGCCAAGGTCCAGGGGCCTATGGCTACACCTTC. This gives the protein CASSQGPGAYGYTF.

This clone was seen a few times. The J gene is TRBJ1-3, the V gene TRBV5-5, with D possibly TRBD1 on 6 matching bases. Looked up from germline, CDR1 is SGHKS and CDR2 is YYEKEE (reference sequence). Trimming removed 4 bases at V and 3 bases at J, with 11 bases between. CDR3 length equals 14 residues. The CDR3 spells CASSQVRGGNTIYF. CDR3 nucleotide sequence: TGTGCCAGCAGCCAGGTCAGGGGTGGAAACACCATATATTTT.